A selection of T cell receptor beta chains follows, all from one sample in a study of naive and memory T cell subsets. MiXCR was run by TCRdb on the UMI-ligation and nested PCR reads, yielding one entry per CDR3 protein. The sample holds 130,000 to 150,000 distinct CDR3 sequences, about a sixth seen once. Sequencing input: naive CD4+ T cells from blood. The receptors here all came from a human donor in good health. CDR3s include the opening cysteine and the closing phenylalanine or tryptophan. D genes are given only for firm matches. Clone size, where shown, is once, few, many, or a class for clones that have expanded.

abundance	d_gene	v_gene	j_gene	CDR3aa	CDR3nt
few	TRBD1	TRBV29-1	TRBJ1-4	CSVGQGTANEKLFF	TGCAGCGTTGGACAGGGTACGGCTAATGAAAAACTGTTTTTT
NA	TRBD2	TRBV6-2/TRBV6-3	TRBJ2-5	CASSGGAAQETQYF	TGTGCCAGCTCGGGGGGTGCAGCCCAAGAGACCCAGTACTTC
few	NA	TRBV2	TRBJ1-2	CASSAGYTF	TGTGCCAGCAGTGCAGGCTACACCTTC
NA	NA	TRBV30	TRBJ2-5	CASPGLSKTQYF	TGTGCCTCTCCGGGTTTGAGTAAGACCCAGTACTTC
many	TRBD2	TRBV10-3	TRBJ2-7	CAISEDVGTSRRREQYF	TGTGCCATCAGTGAGGACGTTGGGACTAGCCGTCGTCGCGAGCAGTACTTC
few	NA	TRBV19	TRBJ1-5	CASSIPGYSNQPQHF	TGTGCCAGTAGTATTCCGGGGTATAGCAATCAGCCCCAGCATTTT
few	TRBD1	TRBV4-1	TRBJ2-7	CASSPPGQLYEQYF	TGCGCCAGCAGCCCGCCGGGACAGCTCTACGAGCAGTACTTC
few	TRBD1	TRBV29-1	TRBJ1-2	CSVQDRAGGYTF	TGCAGCGTTCAGGACAGGGCGGGGGGCTACACCTTC
NA	NA	TRBV7-9	TRBJ2-7	CASSLASGTLYEQYF	TGTGCCAGCAGCTTAGCGTCAGGGACTCTCTACGAGCAGTACTTC
NA	NA	TRBV5-1	TRBJ2-7	CASSGRTCVEDEQYF	TGCGCCAGCAGCGGGCGGACTTGTGTGGAGGACGAGCAGTACTTC
NA	NA	TRBV2	TRBJ2-6	CASSEAGANVLTF	TGTGCCAGCAGTGAGGCTGGGGCCAACGTCCTGACTTTC
few	TRBD1	TRBV12-3/TRBV12-4	TRBJ2-1	CASSRGQASSYNEQFF	TGTGCCAGCAGCCGGGGACAGGCAAGCTCCTACAATGAGCAGTTCTTC
NA	NA	TRBV29-1	TRBJ1-2	CSVDYGDNYGYTF	TGCAGCGTTGATTACGGTGATAACTATGGCTACACCTTC
NA	NA	TRBV10-3	TRBJ1-6	CAIRSRTENSPLHF	TGTGCCATCAGGAGTCGGACGGAGAATTCACCCCTCCACTTT
few	TRBD2	TRBV7-9	TRBJ2-5	CASSFSGRETQYF	TGTGCCAGCAGCTTTAGCGGGAGGGAGACCCAGTACTTC
few	TRBD2	TRBV20-1	TRBJ2-1	CSANPFAGVGYNEQFF	TGCAGTGCTAACCCCTTTGCGGGAGTGGGCTACAATGAGCAGTTCTTC
NA	TRBD2	TRBV6-1	TRBJ2-1	CASSGSGRLDNEQFF	TGTGCCAGCAGCGGTAGCGGGAGGCTGGACAATGAGCAGTTCTTC
NA	NA	TRBV7-2	TRBJ1-5	CASSLGSGVGNQPQHF	TGTGCCAGCAGCTTAGGCTCAGGGGTCGGCAATCAGCCCCAGCATTTT
NA	NA	TRBV20-1	TRBJ2-1	CSARAGSYNEQFF	TGCAGTGCTAGGGCCGGTTCCTACAATGAGCAGTTCTTC
few	TRBD1	TRBV13	TRBJ1-1	CASSLRQGNTEAFF	TGTGCCAGCAGCTTAAGACAGGGGAACACTGAAGCTTTCTTT
few	TRBD1	TRBV25-1	TRBJ1-4	CASSVPGQVREKLFF	TGTGCCAGCAGTGTACCGGGACAGGTTCGGGAAAAACTGTTTTTT
few	TRBD1	TRBV30	TRBJ2-5	CAWKTGEETQYF	TGTGCCTGGAAAACAGGGGAAGAGACCCAGTACTTC
few	NA	TRBV6-2/TRBV6-3	TRBJ2-6	CASSGGWTGANVLTF	TGTGCCAGCAGTGGCGGTTGGACTGGGGCCAACGTCCTGACTTTC
NA	TRBD2	TRBV19	TRBJ2-1	CASNPSGGRSSNEQFF	TGTGCCAGTAACCCCTCGGGGGGACGTTCTAGCAATGAGCAGTTCTTC
NA	NA	TRBV7-3	TRBJ2-7	CASSFWRSSYEQYF	TGTGCCAGCAGCTTCTGGAGGAGCTCCTACGAGCAGTACTTC
few	TRBD1	TRBV7-2	TRBJ2-3	CASRQQGATDTQYF	TGTGCCAGCAGGCAACAGGGGGCAACAGATACGCAGTATTTT
NA	TRBD2	TRBV6-2/TRBV6-3	TRBJ2-1	CASSRGLLAGGNEQFF	TGTGCCAGCAGCCGCGGACTACTAGCGGGAGGCAATGAGCAGTTCTTC
NA	NA	TRBV4-1	TRBJ2-4	CASSQGRAAGAKNIQYF	TGCGCCAGCAGCCAAGGCCGGGCAGCCGGGGCCAAAAACATTCAGTACTTC
NA	NA	TRBV5-1	TRBJ2-5	CASSLSLSGGIQETQYF	TGCGCCAGCAGCTTGTCACTAAGCGGAGGAATTCAGGAGACCCAGTACTTC
few	NA	TRBV4-1	TRBJ1-2	CASSPLLGTDGYTF	TGCGCCAGCAGCCCATTACTGGGGACGGATGGCTACACCTTC
many	TRBD1	TRBV11-2	TRBJ2-7	CASSAQGYEQYF	TGTGCCAGCAGCGCACAGGGGTACGAGCAGTACTTC
NA	NA	TRBV30	TRBJ2-2	CAWNEGNTGELFF	TGTGCCTGGAATGAAGGGAACACCGGGGAGCTGTTTTTT
NA	NA	TRBV3-1	TRBJ1-1	CASSQDTGAFF	TGTGCCAGCAGCCAAGATACGGGGGCTTTCTTT
few	TRBD1	TRBV5-1	TRBJ1-1	CASSLAEGAGGTKGAEAFF	TGCGCCAGCAGCTTGGCCGAGGGGGCTGGGGGAACGAAAGGCGCTGAAGCTTTCTTT
few	NA	TRBV6-5	TRBJ1-2	CASSSGPGDRGGYTF	TGTGCCAGCAGTTCGGGCCCGGGGGATAGGGGAGGCTACACCTTC
NA	TRBD2	TRBV19	TRBJ2-6	CASSGTSVYSGANVLTF	TGTGCCAGTAGTGGGACTAGCGTCTACTCTGGGGCCAACGTCCTGACTTTC
NA	TRBD1	TRBV29-1	TRBJ2-5	CSVEGGTDRGETQYF	TGCAGCGTTGAAGGTGGGACAGATCGAGGAGAGACCCAGTACTTC
NA	TRBD1	TRBV5-4	TRBJ2-7	CASSLEATGTGITYEQYF	TGTGCCAGCAGCTTGGAGGCTACCGGGACAGGGATTACCTACGAGCAGTACTTC
few	TRBD1	TRBV7-3	TRBJ2-3	CASSSLGQGAGDTQYF	TGTGCCAGCAGCTCCTTGGGACAGGGGGCCGGCGATACGCAGTATTTT
NA	TRBD2	TRBV10-3	TRBJ2-7	CAIGGEYEQYF	TGTGCCATCGGGGGGGAATACGAGCAGTACTTC
NA	NA	TRBV3-1	TRBJ2-7	CASSQGGSEEQYF	TGTGCCAGCAGCCAAGGGGGGTCGGAGGAGCAGTACTTC
NA	NA	TRBV12-3/TRBV12-4	TRBJ1-1	CASSLATDLGAEAFF	TGTGCCAGCAGTTTAGCGACAGATCTTGGGGCTGAAGCTTTCTTT
NA	TRBD2	TRBV4-2	TRBJ2-7	CASSQDLIPGGRAPEQYF	TGTGCCAGCAGCCAAGATTTAATCCCTGGCGGGAGGGCCCCCGAGCAGTACTTC
NA	NA	TRBV12-3/TRBV12-4	TRBJ1-3	CASSLGQARSGNTIYF	TGTGCCAGCAGTTTAGGGCAGGCCCGCTCTGGAAACACCATATATTTT
few	NA	TRBV20-1	TRBJ2-7	CSAGNTAGTSYEQYF	TGCAGTGCTGGAAACACTGCGGGAACCTCCTACGAGCAGTACTTC
NA	NA	TRBV19	TRBJ2-3	CASSIGGLRWGDTQYF	TGTGCCAGTAGTATAGGCGGTCTACGCTGGGGAGATACGCAGTATTTT